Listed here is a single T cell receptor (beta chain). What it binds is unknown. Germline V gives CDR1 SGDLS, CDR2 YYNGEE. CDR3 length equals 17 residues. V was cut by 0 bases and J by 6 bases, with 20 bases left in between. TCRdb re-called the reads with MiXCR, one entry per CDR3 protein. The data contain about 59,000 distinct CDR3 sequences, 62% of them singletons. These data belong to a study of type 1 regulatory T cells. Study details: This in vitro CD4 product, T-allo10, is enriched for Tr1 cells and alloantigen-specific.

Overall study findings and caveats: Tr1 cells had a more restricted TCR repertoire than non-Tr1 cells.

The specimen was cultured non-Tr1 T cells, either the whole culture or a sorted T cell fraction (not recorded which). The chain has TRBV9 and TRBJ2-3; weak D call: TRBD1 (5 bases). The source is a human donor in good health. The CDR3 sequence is CASSVGRVSREVDTQYF. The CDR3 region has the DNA TGTGCCAGCAGCGTAGGACGAGTTAGCAGGGAAGTCGATACGCAGTATTTT.